In this sample, the clone carrying this TCR beta chain turned up many times. These data belong to a study of patients and donors after allogeneic stem cell transplantation. Trimming removed 2 bases from V and 4 bases from J; junction bases left unmatched: 4. Germline V gives CDR1 SGDLS, CDR2 YYNGEE. The CDR3 totals 14 residues. MiXCR, applied by TCRdb to the RT-PCR reads, yields one record per CDR3 protein. The repertoire includes 9,000 or so distinct CDR3 sequences, around 4.1% of them detected once, and 15% to 20% sits in the top ten. This chain uses TRBV9 with TRBJ1-1, with 8 bases lining up with TRBD1. Sequences were obtained from blood, either unsorted or a sorted T cell fraction (not recorded which). This receptor was identified in a human donor who was either an allogeneic HSCT recipient or a stem cell or donor lymphocyte infusion donor (not recorded which). It is not recorded whose cells these are; they may come from a transplant donor. The CDR3 sequence is CASSVQGAGTEAFF. The DNA for the CDR3 is TGTGCCAGCAGCGTCCAGGGGGCTGGCACTGAAGCTTTCTTT.